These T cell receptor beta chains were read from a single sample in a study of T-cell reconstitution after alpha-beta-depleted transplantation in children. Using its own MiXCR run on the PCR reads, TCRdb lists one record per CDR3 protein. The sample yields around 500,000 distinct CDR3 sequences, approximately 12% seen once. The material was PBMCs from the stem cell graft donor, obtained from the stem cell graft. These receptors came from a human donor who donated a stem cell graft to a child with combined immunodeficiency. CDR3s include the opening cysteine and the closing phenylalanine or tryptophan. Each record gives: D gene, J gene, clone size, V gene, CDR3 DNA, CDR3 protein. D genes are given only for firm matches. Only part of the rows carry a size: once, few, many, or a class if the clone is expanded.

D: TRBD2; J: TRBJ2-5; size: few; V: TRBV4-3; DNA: TGCGCCAGCAGCCAATCCAGGGAGGGAGAGACCCAGTACTTC; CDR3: CASSQSREGETQYF
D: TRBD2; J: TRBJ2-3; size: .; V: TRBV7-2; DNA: TGTGCCAGCAGCTCTAAAGGACTAGCCTCACCATTAGATACGCAGTATTTT; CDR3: CASSSKGLASPLDTQYF
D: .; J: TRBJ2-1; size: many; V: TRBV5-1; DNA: TGCGCCAGCAGCTACGGGGGTGGGAATGAGCAGTTCTTC; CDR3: CASSYGGGNEQFF
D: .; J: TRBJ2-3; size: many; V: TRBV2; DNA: TGTGCCAGCAGTGAAGCCCCGGCTGGACCAGATACGCAGTATTTT; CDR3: CASSEAPAGPDTQYF
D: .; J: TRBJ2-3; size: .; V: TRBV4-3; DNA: TGCGCCAGCAGCCAACAGCTGGGGGATACGCAGTATTTT; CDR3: CASSQQLGDTQYF
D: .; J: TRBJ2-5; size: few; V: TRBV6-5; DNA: TGTGCCAGCAGTTACCCGACAGGGAGGTTGGAGACCCAGTACTTC; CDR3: CASSYPTGRLETQYF
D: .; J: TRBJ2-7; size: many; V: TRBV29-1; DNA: TGCAGCGTTGATAAAACCGGGGAGCAGTACTTC; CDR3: CSVDKTGEQYF
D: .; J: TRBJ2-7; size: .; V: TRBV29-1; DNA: TGCAGCGTTACAGGTGGTCCGGGGGAGCAGTACTTC; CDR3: CSVTGGPGEQYF
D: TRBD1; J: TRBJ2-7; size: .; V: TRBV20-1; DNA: TGCAGTGCTACTCCCCCGGGACAGGGAAACTACGAGCAGTACTTC; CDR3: CSATPPGQGNYEQYF
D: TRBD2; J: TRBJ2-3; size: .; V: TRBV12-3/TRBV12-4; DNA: TGTGCCAGCAGAATTGGACTAGCGGGACCCACAGATACGCAGTATTTT; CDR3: CASRIGLAGPTDTQYF
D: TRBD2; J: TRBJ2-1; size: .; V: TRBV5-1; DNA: TGCGCCAGCAGCTTGGCCTCCGGACTAGCGGTGGGGAATGAGCAGTTCTTC; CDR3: CASSLASGLAVGNEQFF
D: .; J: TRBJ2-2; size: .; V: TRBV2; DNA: TGTGCCAGCAGTGAGGGTGCTATGCGGCGAGTTGGGGAGCTGTTTTTT; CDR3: CASSEGAMRRVGELFF
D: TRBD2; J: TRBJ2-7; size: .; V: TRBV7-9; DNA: TGTGCCAGCAGCTGGGGGACTAGCAGCGAGCAGTACTTC; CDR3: CASSWGTSSEQYF
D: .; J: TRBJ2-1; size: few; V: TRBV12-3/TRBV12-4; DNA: TGTGCCAGCAGTACATTTGGTAATGAGCAGTTCTTC; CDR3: CASSTFGNEQFF
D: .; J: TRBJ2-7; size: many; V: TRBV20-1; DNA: TGCAGTGCTAGAGAGGTTACAGCCACCTACGAGCAGTACTTC; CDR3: CSAREVTATYEQYF
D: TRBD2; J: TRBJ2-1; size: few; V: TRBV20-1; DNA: TGCAGTGCTGGGGGGACTATCAATGAGCAGTTCTTC; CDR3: CSAGGTINEQFF